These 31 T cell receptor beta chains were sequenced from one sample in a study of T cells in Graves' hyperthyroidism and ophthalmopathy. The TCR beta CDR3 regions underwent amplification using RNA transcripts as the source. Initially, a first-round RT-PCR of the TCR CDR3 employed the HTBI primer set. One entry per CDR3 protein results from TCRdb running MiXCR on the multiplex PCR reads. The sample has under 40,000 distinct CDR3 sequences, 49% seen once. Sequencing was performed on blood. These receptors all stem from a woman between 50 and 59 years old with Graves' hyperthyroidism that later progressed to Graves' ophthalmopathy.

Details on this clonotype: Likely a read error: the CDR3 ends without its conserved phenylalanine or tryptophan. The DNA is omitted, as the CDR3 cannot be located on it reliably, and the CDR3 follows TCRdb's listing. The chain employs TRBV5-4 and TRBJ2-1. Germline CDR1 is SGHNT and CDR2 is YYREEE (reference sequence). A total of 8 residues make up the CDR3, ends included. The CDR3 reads CASSPRVG.

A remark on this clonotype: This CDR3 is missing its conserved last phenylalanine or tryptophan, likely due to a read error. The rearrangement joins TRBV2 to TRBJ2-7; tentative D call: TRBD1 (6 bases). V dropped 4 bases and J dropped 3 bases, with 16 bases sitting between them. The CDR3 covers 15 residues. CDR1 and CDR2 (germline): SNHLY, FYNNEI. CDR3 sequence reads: CASSAGSGQNYEQYL. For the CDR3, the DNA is TGTGCCAGCAGTGCCGGGTCGGGACAAAACTACGAGCAGTACCTC.

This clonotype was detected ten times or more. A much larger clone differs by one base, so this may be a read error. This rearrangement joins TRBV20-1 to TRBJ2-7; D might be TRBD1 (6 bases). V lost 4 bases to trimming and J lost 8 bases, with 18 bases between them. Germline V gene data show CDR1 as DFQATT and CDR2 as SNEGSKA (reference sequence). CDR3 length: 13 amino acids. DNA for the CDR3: TGCAGTGCTATTTTAACAGGGCGGTACAAGCAGTACTTC. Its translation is CSAILTGRYKQYF.

CDR3 loop: CASSPPISGRADTQYF. CDR3 bases: TGTGCCAGCAGCCCCCCGATTAGCGGGAGGGCAGATACGCAGTATTTT. The chain joins TRBV7-9 to TRBJ2-3, with 11 positions matching TRBD2. The CDR3 is made up of 16 amino acids. The J segment lost 4 bases and the V segment lost 5 bases, leaving 8 bases of the junction unmatched. The germline V gene has CDR1 SEHNR and CDR2 FQNEAQ (reference sequence).

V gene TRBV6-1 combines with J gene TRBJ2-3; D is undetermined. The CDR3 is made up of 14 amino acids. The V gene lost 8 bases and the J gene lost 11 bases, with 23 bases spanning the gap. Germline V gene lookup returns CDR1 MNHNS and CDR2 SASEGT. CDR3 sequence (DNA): TGTGCCAGCCACGAGACCCACCTTGACAATGAGCAGTATTTT. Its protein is CASHETHLDNEQYF.

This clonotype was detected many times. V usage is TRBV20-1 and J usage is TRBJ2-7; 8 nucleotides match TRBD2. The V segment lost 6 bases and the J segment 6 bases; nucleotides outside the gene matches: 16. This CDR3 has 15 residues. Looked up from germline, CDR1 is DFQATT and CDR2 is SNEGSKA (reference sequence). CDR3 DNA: TGCAGTGCCCAGAAAGGAGCGGGGCGGGGGGTCGAGCAGTACTTC. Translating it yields CSAQKGAGRGVEQYF.

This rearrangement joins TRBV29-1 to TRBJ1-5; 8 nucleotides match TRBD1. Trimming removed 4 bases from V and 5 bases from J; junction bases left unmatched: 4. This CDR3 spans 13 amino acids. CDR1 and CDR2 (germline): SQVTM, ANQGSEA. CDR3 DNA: TGCAGCGTTGTTGAACAGGGGGATCAGCCCCAGCATTTT. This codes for CSVVEQGDQPQHF.

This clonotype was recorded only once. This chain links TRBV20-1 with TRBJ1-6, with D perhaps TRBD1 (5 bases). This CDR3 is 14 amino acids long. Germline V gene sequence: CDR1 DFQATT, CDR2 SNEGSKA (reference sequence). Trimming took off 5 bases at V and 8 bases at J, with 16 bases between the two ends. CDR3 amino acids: CSAVSGIGDSPLHF. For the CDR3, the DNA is TGCAGTGCTGTGAGCGGGATAGGGGATTCACCCCTCCACTTT.

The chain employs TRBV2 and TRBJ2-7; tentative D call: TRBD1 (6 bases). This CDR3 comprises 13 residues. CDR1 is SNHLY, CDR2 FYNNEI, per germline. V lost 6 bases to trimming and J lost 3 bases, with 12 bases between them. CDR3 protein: CASSARGNYEQYF. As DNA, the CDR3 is TGTGCCAGCAGCGCCAGGGGAAACTACGAGCAGTACTTC.

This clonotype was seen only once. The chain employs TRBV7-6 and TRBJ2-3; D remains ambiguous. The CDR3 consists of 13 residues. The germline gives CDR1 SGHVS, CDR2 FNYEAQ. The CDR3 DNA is TGTGCTAGGCAACACTCTAGCACAGATACGCAGTATTTT. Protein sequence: CARQHSSTDTQYF.

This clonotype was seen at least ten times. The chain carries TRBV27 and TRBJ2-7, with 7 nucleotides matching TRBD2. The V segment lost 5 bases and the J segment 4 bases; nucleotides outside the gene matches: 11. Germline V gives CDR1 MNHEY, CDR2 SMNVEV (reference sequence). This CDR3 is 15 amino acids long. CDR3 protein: CASSLSTSIVYEQYF. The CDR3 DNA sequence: TGTGCCAGCAGTCTCTCGACTAGCATTGTATACGAGCAGTACTTC.

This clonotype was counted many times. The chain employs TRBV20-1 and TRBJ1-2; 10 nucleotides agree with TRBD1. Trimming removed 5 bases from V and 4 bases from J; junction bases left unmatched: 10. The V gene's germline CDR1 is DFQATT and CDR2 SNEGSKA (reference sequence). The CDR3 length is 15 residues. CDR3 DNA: TGCAGTGCTTTGGACAGGGGGAGCGGGGGCTATGGCTACACCTTC. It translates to CSALDRGSGGYGYTF.

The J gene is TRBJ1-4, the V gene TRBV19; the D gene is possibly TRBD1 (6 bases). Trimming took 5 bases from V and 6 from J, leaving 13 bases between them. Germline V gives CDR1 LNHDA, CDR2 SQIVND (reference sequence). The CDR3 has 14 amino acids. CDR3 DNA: TGTGCCAGTAGTTTGCAGGGGAAGTATGAAAAACTGTTTTTT. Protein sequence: CASSLQGKYEKLFF.

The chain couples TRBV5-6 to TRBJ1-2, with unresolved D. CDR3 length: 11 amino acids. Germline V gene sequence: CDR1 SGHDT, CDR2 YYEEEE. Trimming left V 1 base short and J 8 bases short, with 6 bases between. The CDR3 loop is CASSLLGGYTF. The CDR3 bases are TGTGCCAGCAGCTTGTTGGGGGGCTACACCTTC.

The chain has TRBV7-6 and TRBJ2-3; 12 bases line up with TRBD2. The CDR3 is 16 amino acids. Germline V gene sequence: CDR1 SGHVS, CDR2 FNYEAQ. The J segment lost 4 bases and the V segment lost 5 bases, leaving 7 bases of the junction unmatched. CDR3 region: CASSPLAGGGADTQYF. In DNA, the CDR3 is TGTGCCAGCAGCCCACTAGCGGGAGGTGGGGCAGATACGCAGTATTTT.

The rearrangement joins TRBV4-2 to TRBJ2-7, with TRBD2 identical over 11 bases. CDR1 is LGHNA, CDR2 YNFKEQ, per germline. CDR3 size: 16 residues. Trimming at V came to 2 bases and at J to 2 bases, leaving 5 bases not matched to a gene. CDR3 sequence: CASSQRLAGIPYEQYF. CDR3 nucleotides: TGTGCCAGCAGCCAACGACTAGCGGGAATTCCCTACGAGCAGTACTTC.

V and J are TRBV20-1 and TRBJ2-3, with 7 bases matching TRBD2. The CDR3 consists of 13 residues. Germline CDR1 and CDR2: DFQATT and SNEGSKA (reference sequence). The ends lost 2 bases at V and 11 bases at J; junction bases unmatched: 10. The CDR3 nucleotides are TGCAGTGCTAGAAGCGGGAACCACAATGAGCAGTATTTT. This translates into CSARSGNHNEQYF.

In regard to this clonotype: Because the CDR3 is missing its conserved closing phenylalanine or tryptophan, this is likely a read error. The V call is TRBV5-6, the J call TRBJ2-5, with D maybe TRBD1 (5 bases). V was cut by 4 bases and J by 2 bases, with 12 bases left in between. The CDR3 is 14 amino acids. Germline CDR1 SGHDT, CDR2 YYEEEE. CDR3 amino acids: CASSLLDSQETQYS. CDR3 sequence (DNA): TGTGCCAGCAGCCTCCTAGACAGTCAAGAGACCCAGTACTCC.

CDR3 nucleotides: TGTGCCAGCAGCCAAGAATTCGGACAGGACTCTGGAAACACCATATATTTT. It codes for CASSQEFGQDSGNTIYF. The chain employs TRBV3-1 and TRBJ1-3, with 7 positions matching TRBD1. V trimming: 0 bases; J trimming: 0 bases; junction bases outside the gene matches: 5. The germline gives CDR1 LGHDT, CDR2 YNNKEL (reference sequence). The CDR3 runs 17 residues.

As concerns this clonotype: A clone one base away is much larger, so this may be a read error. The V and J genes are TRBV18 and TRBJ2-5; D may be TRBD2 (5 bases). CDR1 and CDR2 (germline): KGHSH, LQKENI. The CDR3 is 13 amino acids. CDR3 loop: CASSPAGEDTQYF. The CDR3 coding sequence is TGTGCCAGCTCACCGGCGGGTGAAGATACCCAGTACTTC. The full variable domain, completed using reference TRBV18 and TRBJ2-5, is NAGVMQNPRHLVRRRGQEARLRCSPMKGHSHVYWYRQLPEEGLKFMVYLQKENIIDESGMPKERFSAEFPKEGPSILRIQQVVRGDSAAYFCASSPAGEDTQYFGPGTRLLVL.

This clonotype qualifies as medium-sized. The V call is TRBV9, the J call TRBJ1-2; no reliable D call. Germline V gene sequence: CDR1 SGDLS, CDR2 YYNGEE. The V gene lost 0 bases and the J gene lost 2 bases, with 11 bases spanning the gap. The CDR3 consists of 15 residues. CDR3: CASSVGRQSNYGYTF. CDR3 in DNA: TGTGCCAGCAGCGTAGGACGGCAATCGAACTATGGCTACACCTTC.

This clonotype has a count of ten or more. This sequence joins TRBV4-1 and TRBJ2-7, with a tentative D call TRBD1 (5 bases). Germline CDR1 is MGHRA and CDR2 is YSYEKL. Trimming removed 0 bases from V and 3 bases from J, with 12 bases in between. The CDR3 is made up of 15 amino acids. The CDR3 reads CASSQEERQFYEQYF. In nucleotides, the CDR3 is TGCGCCAGCAGCCAAGAGGAAAGACAGTTCTACGAGCAGTACTTC.

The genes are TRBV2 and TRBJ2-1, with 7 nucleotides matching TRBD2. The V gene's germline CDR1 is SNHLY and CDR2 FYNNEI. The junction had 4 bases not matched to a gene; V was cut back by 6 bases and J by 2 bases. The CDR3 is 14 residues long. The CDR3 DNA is TGTGCCAGCAGGATGCGGGAGACCTACAATGAGCAGTTCTTC. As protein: CASRMRETYNEQFF.

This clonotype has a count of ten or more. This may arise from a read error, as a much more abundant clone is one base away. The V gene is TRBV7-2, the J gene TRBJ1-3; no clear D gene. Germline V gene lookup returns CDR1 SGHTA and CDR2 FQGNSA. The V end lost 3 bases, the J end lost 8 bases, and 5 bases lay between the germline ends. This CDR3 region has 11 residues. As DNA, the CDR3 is TGTGCCAGCAGCTTGGAGGACACCATATATTTT. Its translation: CASSLEDTIYF.

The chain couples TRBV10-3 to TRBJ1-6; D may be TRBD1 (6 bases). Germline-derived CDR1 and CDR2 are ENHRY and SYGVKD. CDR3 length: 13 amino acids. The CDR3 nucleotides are TGTGTCATTACACAGGGCTGGGGCTCACCCCTCCACTTT. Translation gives CVITQGWGSPLHF.

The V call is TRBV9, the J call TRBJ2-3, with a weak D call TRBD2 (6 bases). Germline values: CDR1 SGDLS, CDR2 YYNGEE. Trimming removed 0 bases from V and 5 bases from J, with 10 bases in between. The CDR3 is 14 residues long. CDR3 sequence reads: CASSVVGRRDTQYF. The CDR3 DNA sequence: TGTGCCAGCAGCGTAGTAGGGAGGAGAGATACGCAGTATTTT. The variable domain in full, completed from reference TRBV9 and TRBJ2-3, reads DSGVTQTPKHLITATGQRVTLRCSPRSGDLSVYWYQQSLDQGLQFLIQYYNGEERAKGNILERFSAQQFPDLHSELNLSSLELGDSALYFCASSVVGRRDTQYFGPGTRLTVL.

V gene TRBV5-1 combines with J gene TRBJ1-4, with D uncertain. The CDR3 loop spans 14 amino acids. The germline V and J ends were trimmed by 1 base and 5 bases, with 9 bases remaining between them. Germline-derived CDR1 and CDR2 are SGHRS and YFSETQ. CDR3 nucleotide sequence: TGCGCCAGCAGCTTGTTGGCCGAGAATGAAAAACTGTTTTTT. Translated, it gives CASSLLAENEKLFF.

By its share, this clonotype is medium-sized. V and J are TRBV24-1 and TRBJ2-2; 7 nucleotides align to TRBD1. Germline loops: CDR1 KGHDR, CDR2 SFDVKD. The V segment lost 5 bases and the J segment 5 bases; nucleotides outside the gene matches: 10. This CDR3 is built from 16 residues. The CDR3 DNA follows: TGTGCCACCAGTGTACACAGGGGCCACCATACCGGGGAGCTGTTTTTT. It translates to CATSVHRGHHTGELFF.

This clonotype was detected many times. The CDR3 spells CASSESEAGSSYNEQFF. The DNA of the CDR3 is TGCGCCAGCAGTGAGTCAGAAGCAGGGAGCTCCTACAATGAGCAGTTCTTC. J is TRBJ2-1 and V is TRBV10-1; D might be TRBD1 or TRBD2, each matching 5 bases. V dropped 0 bases and J dropped 0 bases, with 12 bases sitting between them. The length of the CDR3 is 17 residues. Germline CDR1 reads WNHNN; CDR2 reads SYGVQD (reference sequence).

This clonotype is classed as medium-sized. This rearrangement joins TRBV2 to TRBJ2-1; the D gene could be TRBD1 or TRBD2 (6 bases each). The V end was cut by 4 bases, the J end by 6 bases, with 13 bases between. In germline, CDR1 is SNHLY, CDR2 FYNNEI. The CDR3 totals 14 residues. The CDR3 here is CASSARTAGNEQFF. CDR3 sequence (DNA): TGTGCCAGCAGTGCGCGGACAGCGGGCAATGAGCAGTTCTTC.

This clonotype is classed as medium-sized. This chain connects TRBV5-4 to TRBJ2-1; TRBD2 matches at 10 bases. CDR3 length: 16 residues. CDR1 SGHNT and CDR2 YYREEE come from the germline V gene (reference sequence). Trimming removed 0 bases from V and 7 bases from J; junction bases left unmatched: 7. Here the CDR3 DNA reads TGTGCCAGCAGCTTGGCCGCTAGCGGGAGTGGTAATGAGCAGTTCTTC. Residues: CASSLAASGSGNEQFF.